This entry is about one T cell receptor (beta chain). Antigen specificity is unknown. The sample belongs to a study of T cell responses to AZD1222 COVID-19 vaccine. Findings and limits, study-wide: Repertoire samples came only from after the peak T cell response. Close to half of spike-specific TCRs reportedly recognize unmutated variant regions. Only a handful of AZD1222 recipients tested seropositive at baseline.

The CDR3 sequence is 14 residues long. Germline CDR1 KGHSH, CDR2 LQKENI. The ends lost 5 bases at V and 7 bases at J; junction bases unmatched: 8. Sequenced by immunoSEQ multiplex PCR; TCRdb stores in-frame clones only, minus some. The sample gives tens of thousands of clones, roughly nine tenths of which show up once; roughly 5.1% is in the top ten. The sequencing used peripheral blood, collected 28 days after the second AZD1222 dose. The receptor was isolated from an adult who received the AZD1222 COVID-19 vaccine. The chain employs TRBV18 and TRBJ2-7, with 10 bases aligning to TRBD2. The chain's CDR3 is CASSIGLAAREQYF. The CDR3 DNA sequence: TGTGCCAGCTCAATCGGACTAGCGGCCAGGGAGCAGTACTTC.